These 25 T cell receptor beta chains came from one sample sequenced in a study of cytomegalovirus exposure and HLA in healthy donors. In the PCR, 60 Vbeta and 13 Jbeta primers were used. Clones were sequenced by immunoSEQ multiplex PCR, and TCRdb holds only the in-frame ones, with some missing. The data show 250,000 to 350,000 clones, 80% to 90% seen once. Sequencing was done on a sample of PBMCs. The receptor set was obtained from a man in his forties or fifties in good health and CMV-seropositive.

This rearrangement joins TRBV2 to TRBJ2-5, with 11 positions matching TRBD2. There are 15 residues in the CDR3. Trimming cost V 3 bases and J 7 bases; bases outside gene matches: 7. CDR1 and CDR2 from the germline V gene are SNHLY and FYNNEI. The CDR3 sequence is CASSDGGLAVGTQYF. The CDR3 bases are TGTGCCAGCAGTGACGGGGGACTAGCGGTCGGGACCCAGTACTTC.

This rearrangement joins TRBV15 to TRBJ2-1, with 8 bases aligning to TRBD2. The CDR3 has 14 residues. V was clipped by 5 bases and J by 7 bases; unmatched bases: 7. Per the germline V gene, CDR1 is LNHNV and CDR2 is YYDKDF (reference sequence). The CDR3 DNA sequence: TGTGCCACCAGCCGACTAGCGATCAGGAATGAGCAGTTCTTC. This translates into CATSRLAIRNEQFF.

On this clone itself: The sample has other DNA sequences that encode this CDR3 too. The V and J genes are TRBV19 and TRBJ2-7, with TRBD1 matching over 9 bases. CDR3 length equals 13 residues. With 11 bases clipped from V and 0 bases from J, the junction kept 5 bases outside the gene matches. Germline V gene lookup returns CDR1 LNHDA and CDR2 SQIVND (reference sequence). CDR3 region: CASGTGSSYEQYF. CDR3 coding DNA: TGTGCCTCAGGGACAGGGAGCTCCTACGAGCAGTACTTC.

The genes are TRBV7-8 and TRBJ1-5; TRBD1 aligns across 9 bases. CDR1 and CDR2 (germline): SGHVS, FQNEAQ. CDR3 length: 17 amino acids. J gave up 1 base and V 5 bases, and 9 bases lay outside the gene matches. CDR3: CASSGPPGQGSNQPQHF. The CDR3 nucleotides read TGTGCCAGCAGCGGCCCCCCGGGACAGGGAAGCAATCAGCCCCAGCATTTT.

The chain joins TRBV18 to TRBJ1-5, with unresolved D. Germline lookup yields CDR1 KGHSH and CDR2 LQKENI. V was cut by 3 bases and J by 5 bases, with 8 bases left in between. This CDR3 has 13 residues. The CDR3 nucleotides are TGTGCCAGCTCACCTACACGGGATCAGCCCCAGCATTTT. The encoded protein is CASSPTRDQPQHF. The complete variable domain, with remaining parts taken from reference TRBV18 and TRBJ1-5, reads NAGVMQNPRHLVRRRGQEARLRCSPMKGHSHVYWYRQLPEEGLKFMVYLQKENIIDESGMPKERFSAEFPKEGPSILRIQQVVRGDSAAYFCASSPTRDQPQHFGDGTRLSIL.

V is TRBV19 and J is TRBJ2-7; 14 nucleotides agree with TRBD2. J was trimmed by 5 bases and V by 4 bases; bases with no gene match: 7. The CDR3 runs 16 residues. From germline, CDR1 is LNHDA and CDR2 SQIVND (reference sequence). The chain's CDR3 is CASSTRTSGRNDEQYF. As DNA, the CDR3 is TGTGCCAGTAGTACCCGGACTAGCGGGAGGAACGACGAGCAGTACTTC.

Worth noting for this clone: A read error may produce the germline difference seen at one junction end. The V gene is TRBV7-9, the J gene TRBJ1-1; D remains unclear. This CDR3 has 13 amino acids. CDR1 and CDR2 (germline): SEHNR, FQNEAQ (reference sequence). The CDR3 spells CSSSSLGSTEAFF. CDR3 bases: TGTTCCAGCAGCTCCCTAGGGAGCACTGAAGCTTTCTTT.

The chain is built from TRBV18 and TRBJ2-5; tentative D call: TRBD2 (6 bases). The V gene lost 0 bases and the J gene lost 2 bases, with 13 bases spanning the gap. The germline CDR1 and CDR2 sequences are KGHSH and LQKENI. CDR3 length: 16 residues. The CDR3 is CASSPPARGGQETQYF. As DNA, the CDR3 is TGTGCCAGCTCACCACCGGCACGGGGAGGTCAAGAGACCCAGTACTTC.

The V and J genes are TRBV7-2 and TRBJ1-5; D might be TRBD1 (6 bases). Germline CDR1 SGHTA, CDR2 FQGNSA. The CDR3 is 15 amino acids. The V and J ends lost 5 bases and 3 bases respectively, with 14 bases between them. CDR3 in DNA: TGTGCCAGCAGCGTAGACAGGATATCCAATCAGCCCCAGCATTTT. This sequence encodes CASSVDRISNQPQHF.

The genes are TRBV4-2 and TRBJ2-1, with D perhaps matching TRBD2 (5 bases). V gave up 4 bases and J gave up 4 bases, with 23 bases separating them. The length of the CDR3 is 18 residues. Germline CDR1 LGHNA, CDR2 YNFKEQ. The CDR3 region is CASSLRLAGISDYNEQFF. For the CDR3, the DNA is TGTGCCAGCAGCCTCAGGTTAGCTGGTATTAGCGATTACAATGAGCAGTTCTTC.

The chain links TRBV2 to TRBJ2-7, with D maybe TRBD1 (5 bases). V shed 8 bases and J shed 0 bases, with 14 bases lying between them. Per the germline V gene, CDR1 is SNHLY and CDR2 is FYNNEI. The CDR3 is 14 residues long. CDR3 sequence (DNA): TGTGCCAGCCTATCAGGGCCGGGCTCCTACGAGCAGTACTTC. Amino acid sequence: CASLSGPGSYEQYF.

This clone was observed once. The chain employs TRBV29-1 and TRBJ1-1; no clear D. V lost 4 bases to trimming and J lost 3 bases, with 12 bases between them. The V gene's germline CDR1 is SQVTM and CDR2 ANQGSEA. This CDR3 spans 13 amino acids. The CDR3 nucleotides are TGCAGCGTTGTGGTTAATCGGGACACTGAAGCTTTCTTT. Translation gives CSVVVNRDTEAFF.

CDR3 region: CASSKEGQGGLQETQYF. CDR3 DNA sequence: TGTGCCAGCAGCAAAGAGGGTCAAGGGGGCCTCCAAGAGACCCAGTACTTC. The chain is built from TRBV21-1 and TRBJ2-5; the listed D gene, TRBD1, was not tested against the DNA. TRBV21-1 is labeled a pseudogene. The CDR3 runs 17 residues.

J is TRBJ2-7 and V is TRBV4-1, with 9 bases lining up with TRBD2. The CDR3 contains 15 residues. Germline loops: CDR1 MGHRA, CDR2 YSYEKL. Trimming at V came to 3 bases and at J to 6 bases, leaving 9 bases not matched to a gene. The CDR3 sequence is CASSQGTSPNAEQYF. CDR3 bases: TGCGCCAGCAGCCAGGGGACTAGCCCAAATGCCGAGCAGTACTTC.

This chain uses TRBV29-1 with TRBJ2-5; D remains ambiguous. The assigned J gene may be wrong: the sequence end matches TRBJ2-7 better. The length of the CDR3 is 12 residues. Germline V gene sequence: CDR1 SQVTM, CDR2 ANQGSEA. This chain's CDR3 is CSFRGLSYEQYF. CDR3 sequence (DNA): TGCAGCTTCCGCGGTTTATCCTACGAGCAGTACTTC.

The chain recombines TRBV2 with TRBJ2-5; 8 nucleotides agree with TRBD1. The CDR3 sequence is 13 residues long. J was trimmed by 5 bases and V by 11 bases; bases with no gene match: 10. The V gene's germline CDR1 is SNHLY and CDR2 FYNNEI. The DNA of the CDR3 is TGTGCCGCCCAGGGGGCGCTGCGGGAGACCCAGTACTTC. This encodes CAAQGALRETQYF. Drawing the rest from reference TRBV2 and TRBJ2-5, the complete variable domain is EPEVTQTPSHQVTQMGQEVILRCVPISNHLYFYWYRQILGQKVEFLVSFYNNEISEKSEIFDDQFSVERPDGSNFTLKIRSTKLEDSAMYFCAAQGALRETQYFGPGTRLLVL.

V gene TRBV18 combines with J gene TRBJ1-6; 8 bases line up with TRBD1. CDR3 length: 15 amino acids. Germline V CDR1 and CDR2: KGHSH, LQKENI. V shed 3 bases and J 7 bases; nucleotides not matched to a gene: 5. The CDR3 region has the DNA TGTGCCAGCTCACCGTACAGGGGGTCGAATTCACCCCTCCACTTT. Protein: CASSPYRGSNSPLHF.

This chain links TRBV5-4 with TRBJ2-7; 8 positions agree with TRBD1. The V and J ends lost 2 bases and 7 bases, in that order; junction bases with no gene match: 5. CDR1 is SGHNT, CDR2 YYREEE, per germline (reference sequence). This CDR3 is built from 13 residues. CDR3 in amino acids: CASSFSRQGEQYF. DNA for the CDR3: TGTGCCAGCAGCTTCTCCCGACAGGGGGAGCAGTACTTC.

This chain joins TRBV19 and TRBJ2-1; possible D gene TRBD1, 5 bases. This CDR3 has 15 amino acids. V was trimmed by 3 bases and J by 8 bases, leaving 17 bases between them. Per the germline V gene, CDR1 is LNHDA and CDR2 is SQIVND (reference sequence). CDR3 sequence reads: CASSIGAEKGDEQFF. CDR3 coding DNA: TGTGCCAGTAGTATTGGGGCGGAGAAGGGCGATGAGCAGTTCTTC.

The table lists this clone with a count of one. This rearrangement joins TRBV4-2 to TRBJ2-2; 9 bases are a match to TRBD2. Germline CDR1 and CDR2: LGHNA and YNFKEQ. The CDR3 has 13 residues. J was trimmed by 6 bases and V by 7 bases; bases with no gene match: 3. In DNA, the CDR3 is TGTGCCAGCACGGGACTAGCTTCCGGGGAGCTGTTTTTT. It yields the protein CASTGLASGELFF.

The chain has TRBV9 and TRBJ1-2; maybe TRBD1 (6 bases). Trimming removed 6 bases from V and 5 bases from J, with 20 bases in between. The CDR3 spans 15 residues. Germline loops: CDR1 SGDLS, CDR2 YYNGEE. CDR3 loop: CASTPNPAGAYGYTF. The CDR3 DNA is TGTGCCAGCACCCCAAACCCCGCAGGGGCATATGGCTACACCTTC.

This chain joins TRBV28 and TRBJ2-7, with TRBD1 matching over 8 bases. The CDR3 is made up of 14 amino acids. Germline V gene sequence: CDR1 MDHEN, CDR2 SYDVKM. With 5 bases clipped from V and 4 bases from J, the junction kept 7 bases outside the gene matches. The CDR3, as DNA: TGTGCCAGCAGTAGGTCAGGGGGCTTGTACGAGCAGTACTTC. Protein: CASSRSGGLYEQYF.

This rearrangement joins TRBV11-2 to TRBJ2-3; D gene uncertain. The CDR3 sequence is 14 residues long. Germline CDR1 is SGHAT and CDR2 is FQNNGV. V lost 6 bases and J lost 0, with 10 bases in between. The CDR3 protein is CASRDISSTDTQYF. The DNA of the CDR3 is TGTGCCAGCAGAGACATTTCTAGCACAGATACGCAGTATTTT.

This clone was seen only a few times. The J gene is TRBJ1-5, the V gene TRBV18; 8 bases match TRBD1. This CDR3 has 15 residues. Unmatched junction bases numbered 4, after V lost 1 base and J lost 5 bases. Germline assignment: CDR1 KGHSH and CDR2 LQKENI. The CDR3 is CASSPRTGSDQPQHF. DNA of the CDR3: TGTGCCAGCTCACCACGGACAGGGTCGGATCAGCCCCAGCATTTT.

V and J are TRBV14 and TRBJ2-2; 12 bases map to TRBD1. V dropped 5 bases and J dropped 5; count of bases not matched to a gene: 15. The CDR3 is 19 amino acids. CDR1 and CDR2 (germline): SGHDN, FVKESK. CDR3 loop: CASSFITGTGGLRTGELFF. The DNA of the CDR3 is TGTGCCAGCAGCTTCATTACCGGGACAGGGGGCCTTCGGACCGGGGAGCTGTTTTTT.